These T cell receptor beta chains were read from a single sample in a study of CD8 T cells in Susac syndrome. TCRdb analysed the immunoSEQ multiplex PCR reads with MiXCR anew, one entry per CDR3 protein. The sample shows fewer than 70,000 distinct CDR3 sequences, around 93% of them seen only once. The sequenced material came from CD8+ T cells from PBMCs. Receptors were obtained from a human donor in good health. CDR3s include the opening cysteine and the closing phenylalanine or tryptophan. Each record gives: CDR3 length, D gene, clone size, J gene, V gene, CDR3 DNA, CDR3 protein. The D gene is left open where the match is weak. A row's size may be missing; if present it is once, few, many or a size class.

len: 16; d_gene: -; abundance: -; j_gene: TRBJ2-1; v_gene: TRBV3-1; CDR3nt: TGTGCCAGCAGCAAAGGATGGGACGGATCGTACAATGAGCAGTTCTTC; CDR3aa: CASSKGWDGSYNEQFF
len: 15; d_gene: -; abundance: -; j_gene: TRBJ2-2; v_gene: TRBV5-6; CDR3nt: TGTGCCAGCAGCTTTGGCTCCCAAACTACCGGGGAGCTGTTTTTT; CDR3aa: CASSFGSQTTGELFF
len: 17; d_gene: -; abundance: -; j_gene: TRBJ1-4; v_gene: TRBV3-1; CDR3nt: TGTGCCAGCAGCCAGCCCCTCACGACAGCAACTAATGAAAAACTGTTTTTT; CDR3aa: CASSQPLTTATNEKLFF
len: 14; d_gene: TRBD1; abundance: once; j_gene: TRBJ2-1; v_gene: TRBV28; CDR3nt: TGTGCCAGCAGTCCGTGGACAGGGAATGATGAGCAGTTCTTC; CDR3aa: CASSPWTGNDEQFF
len: 16; d_gene: TRBD2; abundance: -; j_gene: TRBJ2-7; v_gene: TRBV7-8; CDR3nt: TGTGCCAGCAGCACAGGAGGACGGGGGGGGTTTGACGAGCAGTACTTC; CDR3aa: CASSTGGRGGFDEQYF
len: 14; d_gene: TRBD1; abundance: -; j_gene: TRBJ1-1; v_gene: TRBV30; CDR3nt: TGTGCCTGGAGGGGGGGACAGAACTTTCTCGAAGCTTTCTTT; CDR3aa: CAWRGGQNFLEAFF
len: 15; d_gene: TRBD1; abundance: -; j_gene: TRBJ1-4; v_gene: TRBV6-5; CDR3nt: TGTGCCAGCAGCTTAACAGGGGCCCATCTTGAAAAACTGTTTTTT; CDR3aa: CASSLTGAHLEKLFF
len: 18; d_gene: TRBD1; abundance: -; j_gene: TRBJ2-3; v_gene: TRBV7-9; CDR3nt: TGTGCCAGCAGCTTTTCCCTGGGACAGACCCTCAGCACAGATACGCAGTATTTT; CDR3aa: CASSFSLGQTLSTDTQYF
len: 14; d_gene: -; abundance: -; j_gene: TRBJ2-1; v_gene: TRBV27; CDR3nt: TGTGCCAGCAGAGAGGGGCCTCCCTACAATGAGCAGTTCTTC; CDR3aa: CASREGPPYNEQFF
len: 15; d_gene: TRBD1; abundance: -; j_gene: TRBJ1-2; v_gene: TRBV12-3/TRBV12-4; CDR3nt: TGTGCCAGCAGTGACCCGGGACAGGCGGAATATGGCTACACCTTC; CDR3aa: CASSDPGQAEYGYTF
len: 15; d_gene: -; abundance: -; j_gene: TRBJ2-1; v_gene: TRBV5-4; CDR3nt: TGTGCCAGCAATAGCCGGGGGCCCGTTTACAATGAGCAGTTCTTC; CDR3aa: CASNSRGPVYNEQFF
len: 12; d_gene: -; abundance: -; j_gene: TRBJ1-2; v_gene: TRBV7-9; CDR3nt: TGTGCCAGCAGCTCTGGGTTATATGGCTACACCTTC; CDR3aa: CASSSGLYGYTF
len: 16; d_gene: -; abundance: -; j_gene: TRBJ1-5; v_gene: TRBV6-5; CDR3nt: TGTGCCAGCAGTTACTCGCATGAGGATAGCAATCAGCCCCAGCATTTT; CDR3aa: CASSYSHEDSNQPQHF
len: 11; d_gene: -; abundance: -; j_gene: TRBJ2-7; v_gene: TRBV5-6; CDR3nt: TGTGCCAGCAGCAACGATTACGAGCAGTACTTC; CDR3aa: CASSNDYEQYF
len: 13; d_gene: -; abundance: -; j_gene: TRBJ1-2; v_gene: TRBV30; CDR3nt: TGTGCCTGGAGTGTATCCACCGGGGGTGAAGACACCTTC; CDR3aa: CAWSVSTGGEDTF
len: 12; d_gene: -; abundance: -; j_gene: TRBJ1-5; v_gene: TRBV6-1; CDR3nt: TGTGCCAGCAGGGGGGAGGAGCAGCCCCAGCATTTT; CDR3aa: CASRGEEQPQHF
len: 15; d_gene: TRBD1; abundance: -; j_gene: TRBJ1-5; v_gene: TRBV24-1; CDR3nt: TGTGCCACCAGTGATTTGATTGGGACAGGGGGGCGGCAGCATTTT; CDR3aa: CATSDLIGTGGRQHF
len: 14; d_gene: -; abundance: -; j_gene: TRBJ1-3; v_gene: TRBV29-1; CDR3nt: TGCAGCGTCGCAGGACAGCACTCTGGAAACACCATATATTTT; CDR3aa: CSVAGQHSGNTIYF
len: 12; d_gene: -; abundance: -; j_gene: TRBJ2-3; v_gene: TRBV27; CDR3nt: TGTGCCAGCCCGATAGGGGCAGATACGCAGTATTTT; CDR3aa: CASPIGADTQYF
len: 15; d_gene: -; abundance: -; j_gene: TRBJ1-1; v_gene: TRBV7-9; CDR3nt: TGTGCCAGCAGCAAACAGGGATTCGGAAACACTGAAGCTTTCTTT; CDR3aa: CASSKQGFGNTEAFF
len: 15; d_gene: -; abundance: -; j_gene: TRBJ1-4; v_gene: TRBV2; CDR3nt: TGTGCCAGCAGACATAAGACAGATACTAATGAAAAACTGTTTTTT; CDR3aa: CASRHKTDTNEKLFF
len: 14; d_gene: -; abundance: -; j_gene: TRBJ1-2; v_gene: TRBV27; CDR3nt: TGTGCCAGCAGTTTCGGGGGAGGAGAAAATGGCTACACCTTC; CDR3aa: CASSFGGGENGYTF
len: 15; d_gene: TRBD1; abundance: -; j_gene: TRBJ2-2; v_gene: TRBV29-1; CDR3nt: TGCAGCGTGGATCCGGGACAGGGCCTCACCGGGGAGCTGTTTTTT; CDR3aa: CSVDPGQGLTGELFF
len: 13; d_gene: TRBD1; abundance: -; j_gene: TRBJ1-1; v_gene: TRBV10-3; CDR3nt: TGTGCCATTTGGCCAGGGGGAAACACTGAAGCTTTCTTT; CDR3aa: CAIWPGGNTEAFF
len: 16; d_gene: -; abundance: -; j_gene: TRBJ1-1; v_gene: TRBV29-1; CDR3nt: TGCAGCGTTACCCGGCCAGGGCCGGTGGTGAACACTGAAGCTTTCTTT; CDR3aa: CSVTRPGPVVNTEAFF
len: 14; d_gene: TRBD1; abundance: -; j_gene: TRBJ2-5; v_gene: TRBV7-3; CDR3nt: TGTGCCAGCAGCCTAGGGGGCTCCCAAGAGACCCAGTACTTC; CDR3aa: CASSLGGSQETQYF
len: 13; d_gene: -; abundance: -; j_gene: TRBJ1-1; v_gene: TRBV20-1; CDR3nt: TGCAGTGCTAGATCTACAGGGAGCACTGAAGCTTTCTTT; CDR3aa: CSARSTGSTEAFF
len: 15; d_gene: TRBD1; abundance: -; j_gene: TRBJ1-6; v_gene: TRBV28; CDR3nt: TGTGCCAGCAGTCCGATAGGACAGGGAGGTTCACCCCTCCACTTT; CDR3aa: CASSPIGQGGSPLHF
len: 15; d_gene: -; abundance: -; j_gene: TRBJ2-1; v_gene: TRBV19; CDR3nt: TGTGCCAGTAGGATCTACCGGGGGAGAAACAATGAGCAGTTCTTC; CDR3aa: CASRIYRGRNNEQFF
len: 12; d_gene: -; abundance: -; j_gene: TRBJ2-5; v_gene: TRBV7-9; CDR3nt: TGTGCCAGCAGCTTAGGACAAGAGACCCAGTACTTC; CDR3aa: CASSLGQETQYF
len: 16; d_gene: -; abundance: -; j_gene: TRBJ2-4; v_gene: TRBV19; CDR3nt: TGTGCCAGTAGTATAGCCCCCCAGGGGTGGCAAAACATTCAGTACTTC; CDR3aa: CASSIAPQGWQNIQYF
len: 17; d_gene: TRBD2; abundance: -; j_gene: TRBJ2-1; v_gene: TRBV3-1; CDR3nt: TGTGCCAGCAGCCAAGATGGTCGCGGGGGACCCTACAATGAGCAGTTCTTC; CDR3aa: CASSQDGRGGPYNEQFF
len: 16; d_gene: -; abundance: once; j_gene: TRBJ2-5; v_gene: TRBV5-1; CDR3nt: TGCGCCAGCAGCTTGAGACGGACCCTAAATCAAGAGACCCAGTACTTC; CDR3aa: CASSLRRTLNQETQYF